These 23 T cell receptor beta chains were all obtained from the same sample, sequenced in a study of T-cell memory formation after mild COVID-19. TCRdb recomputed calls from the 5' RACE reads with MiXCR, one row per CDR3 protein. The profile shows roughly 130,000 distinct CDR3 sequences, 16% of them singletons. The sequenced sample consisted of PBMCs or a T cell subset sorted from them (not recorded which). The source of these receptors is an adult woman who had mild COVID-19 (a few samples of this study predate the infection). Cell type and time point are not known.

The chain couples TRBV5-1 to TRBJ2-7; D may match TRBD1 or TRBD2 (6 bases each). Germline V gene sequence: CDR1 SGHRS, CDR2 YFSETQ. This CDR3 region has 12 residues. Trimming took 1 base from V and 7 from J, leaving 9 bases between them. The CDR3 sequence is CASSLRGAEQYF. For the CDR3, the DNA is TGCGCCAGCAGCTTGAGGGGGGCTGAGCAGTACTTC.

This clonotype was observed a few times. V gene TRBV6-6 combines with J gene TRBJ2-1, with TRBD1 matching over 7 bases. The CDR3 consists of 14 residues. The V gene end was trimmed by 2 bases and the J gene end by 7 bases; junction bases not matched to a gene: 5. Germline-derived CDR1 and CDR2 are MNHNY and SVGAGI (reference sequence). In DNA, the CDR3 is TGTGCCAGCAGTTACCCGACAGGGATAAATGAGCAGTTCTTC. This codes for CASSYPTGINEQFF.

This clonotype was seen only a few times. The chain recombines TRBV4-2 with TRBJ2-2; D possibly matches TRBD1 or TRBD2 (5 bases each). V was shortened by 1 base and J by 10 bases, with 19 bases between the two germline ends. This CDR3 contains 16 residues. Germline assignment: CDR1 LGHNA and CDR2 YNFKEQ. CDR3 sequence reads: CASSQAWGQRGTELFF. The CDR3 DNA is TGTGCCAGCAGCCAAGCGTGGGGCCAGAGGGGAACGGAGCTGTTTTTT.

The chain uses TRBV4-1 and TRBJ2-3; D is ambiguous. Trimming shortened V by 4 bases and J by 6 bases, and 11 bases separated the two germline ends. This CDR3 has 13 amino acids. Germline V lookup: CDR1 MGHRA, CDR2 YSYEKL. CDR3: CASSPNRVDTQYF. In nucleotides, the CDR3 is TGCGCCAGCAGCCCCAATAGGGTTGATACGCAGTATTTT.

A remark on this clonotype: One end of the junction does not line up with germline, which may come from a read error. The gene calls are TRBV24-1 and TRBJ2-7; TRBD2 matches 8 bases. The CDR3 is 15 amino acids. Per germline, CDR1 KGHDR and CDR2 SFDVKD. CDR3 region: CATSDSGLASNEQYF. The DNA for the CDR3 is TGTGCCACCAGTGATTCCGGACTAGCCTCCAACGAGCAGTACTTC.

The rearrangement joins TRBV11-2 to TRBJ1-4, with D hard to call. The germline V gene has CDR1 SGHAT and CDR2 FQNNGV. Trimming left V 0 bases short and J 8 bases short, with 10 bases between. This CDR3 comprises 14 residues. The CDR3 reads CASSLETSGEKLFF. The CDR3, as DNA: TGTGCCAGCAGCTTAGAAACATCGGGGGAAAAACTGTTTTTT.

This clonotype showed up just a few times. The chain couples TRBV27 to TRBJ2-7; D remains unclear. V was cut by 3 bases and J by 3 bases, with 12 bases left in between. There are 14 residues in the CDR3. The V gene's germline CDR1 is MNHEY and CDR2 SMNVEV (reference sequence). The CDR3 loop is CASSFEVFGYEQYF. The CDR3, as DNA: TGTGCCAGCAGTTTTGAAGTGTTCGGCTACGAGCAGTACTTC.

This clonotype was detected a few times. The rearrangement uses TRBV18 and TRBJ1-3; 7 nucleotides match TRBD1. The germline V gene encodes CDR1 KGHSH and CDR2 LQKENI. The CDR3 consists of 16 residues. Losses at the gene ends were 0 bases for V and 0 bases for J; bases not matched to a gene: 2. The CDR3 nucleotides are TGTGCCAGCTCACCACCGGGACAGAGCTCTGGAAACACCATATATTTT. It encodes CASSPPGQSSGNTIYF.

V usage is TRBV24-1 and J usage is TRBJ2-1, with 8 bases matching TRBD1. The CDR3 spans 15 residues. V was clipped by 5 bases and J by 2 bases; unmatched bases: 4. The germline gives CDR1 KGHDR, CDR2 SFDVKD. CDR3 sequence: CATSADRGPYNEQFF. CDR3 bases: TGTGCCACCAGTGCAGACAGGGGTCCCTACAATGAGCAGTTCTTC.

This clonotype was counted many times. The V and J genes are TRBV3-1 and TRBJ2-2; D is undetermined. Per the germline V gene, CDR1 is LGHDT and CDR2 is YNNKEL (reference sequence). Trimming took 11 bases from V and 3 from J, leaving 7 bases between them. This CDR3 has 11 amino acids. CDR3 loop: CASTHTGELFF. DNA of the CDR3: TGTGCCTCAACTCACACCGGGGAGCTGTTTTTT.

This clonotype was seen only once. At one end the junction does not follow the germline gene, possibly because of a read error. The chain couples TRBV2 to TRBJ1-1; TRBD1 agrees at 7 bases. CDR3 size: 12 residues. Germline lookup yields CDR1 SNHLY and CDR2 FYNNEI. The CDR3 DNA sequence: TGTGACAGCATTCAGGGGGGCACTGAAGCTTTCTTT. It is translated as CDSIQGGTEAFF.

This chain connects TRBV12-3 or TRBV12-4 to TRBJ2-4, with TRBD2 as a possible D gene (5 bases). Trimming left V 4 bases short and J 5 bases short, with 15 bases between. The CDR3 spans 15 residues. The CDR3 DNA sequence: TGTGCCAGCAGTTCAGCCGAGGGTCCCCAAAACATTCAGTACTTC. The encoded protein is CASSSAEGPQNIQYF.

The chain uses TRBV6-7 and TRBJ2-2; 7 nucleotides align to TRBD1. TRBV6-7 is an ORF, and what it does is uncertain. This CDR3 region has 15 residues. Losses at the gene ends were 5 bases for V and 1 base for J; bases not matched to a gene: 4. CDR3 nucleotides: TGTGCCAGCAGTCGGCAGGGGGAGAACACCGGGGAGCTGTTTTTT. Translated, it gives CASSRQGENTGELFF.

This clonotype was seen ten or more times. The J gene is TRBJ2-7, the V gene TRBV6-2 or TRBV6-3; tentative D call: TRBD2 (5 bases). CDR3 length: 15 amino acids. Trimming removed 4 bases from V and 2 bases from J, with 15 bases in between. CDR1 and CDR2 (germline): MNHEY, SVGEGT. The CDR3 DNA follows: TGTGCCAGCAGTTCTTTGACTACCTTTACCTACGAGCAGTACTTC. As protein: CASSSLTTFTYEQYF.

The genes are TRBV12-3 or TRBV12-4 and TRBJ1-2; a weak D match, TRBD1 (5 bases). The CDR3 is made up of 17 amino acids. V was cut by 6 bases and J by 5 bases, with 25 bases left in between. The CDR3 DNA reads TGTGCCAGCAGCCTCCCCCTTGGGCCAGGTGGGGCGTATGGCTACACCTTC. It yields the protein CASSLPLGPGGAYGYTF.

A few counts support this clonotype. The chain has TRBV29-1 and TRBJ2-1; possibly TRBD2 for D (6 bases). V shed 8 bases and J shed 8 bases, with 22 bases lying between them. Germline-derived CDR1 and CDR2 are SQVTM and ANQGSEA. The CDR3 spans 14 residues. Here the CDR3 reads CSPIITGESYEQFF. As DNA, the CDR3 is TGCAGCCCTATAATTACGGGAGAGTCATATGAGCAGTTCTTC.

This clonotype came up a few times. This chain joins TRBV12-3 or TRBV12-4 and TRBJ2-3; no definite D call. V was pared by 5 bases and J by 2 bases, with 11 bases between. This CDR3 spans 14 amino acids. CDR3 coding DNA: TGTGCCAGCAGTCGTCGTCAAATCACAGATACGCAGTATTTT. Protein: CASSRRQITDTQYF.

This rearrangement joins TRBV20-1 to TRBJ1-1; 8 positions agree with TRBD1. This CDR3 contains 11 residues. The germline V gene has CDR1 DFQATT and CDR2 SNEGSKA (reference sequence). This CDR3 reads CSTGTGTEAFF. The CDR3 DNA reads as TGCAGCACCGGGACAGGCACTGAAGCTTTCTTT.

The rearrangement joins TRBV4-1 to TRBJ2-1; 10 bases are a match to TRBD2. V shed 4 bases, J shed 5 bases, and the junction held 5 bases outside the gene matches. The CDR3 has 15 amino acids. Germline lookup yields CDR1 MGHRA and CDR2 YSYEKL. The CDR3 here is CASSPSGGQDNEQFF. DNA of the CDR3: TGCGCCAGCAGCCCTAGCGGGGGCCAAGACAATGAGCAGTTCTTC.

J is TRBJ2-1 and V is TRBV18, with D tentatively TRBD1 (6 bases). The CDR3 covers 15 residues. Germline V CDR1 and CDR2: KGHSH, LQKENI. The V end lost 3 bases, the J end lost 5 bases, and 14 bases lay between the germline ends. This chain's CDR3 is CASSPGQRRHNEQFF. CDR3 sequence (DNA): TGTGCCAGCTCACCGGGACAACGGCGGCACAATGAGCAGTTCTTC.

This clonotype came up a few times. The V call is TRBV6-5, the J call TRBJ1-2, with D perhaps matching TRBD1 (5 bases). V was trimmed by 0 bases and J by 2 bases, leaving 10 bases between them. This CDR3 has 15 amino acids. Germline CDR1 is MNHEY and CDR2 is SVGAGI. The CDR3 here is CASSYSTQANYGYTF. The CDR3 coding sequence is TGTGCCAGCAGTTACTCGACACAGGCAAACTATGGCTACACCTTC.

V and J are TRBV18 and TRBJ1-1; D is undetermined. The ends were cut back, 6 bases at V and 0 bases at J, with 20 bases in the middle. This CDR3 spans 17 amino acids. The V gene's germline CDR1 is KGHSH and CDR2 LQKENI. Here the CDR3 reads CASSPRSGTPVNTEAFF. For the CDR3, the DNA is TGTGCCAGCTCCCCCCGGAGCGGAACGCCGGTGAACACTGAAGCTTTCTTT.

For the CDR3, the DNA is TGTGCCTTCAACAGGGCACATGGCTACACCTTC. This encodes CAFNRAHGYTF. The chain joins TRBV30 to TRBJ1-2; tentative D call: TRBD1 (6 bases). Per germline, CDR1 GTSNPN and CDR2 SVGIG (reference sequence). Deletions cut 7 bases from V and 6 bases from J, with 12 bases between. The CDR3 extends over 11 amino acids.